These 19 T cell receptor beta chains originate from one sample sequenced in a study of cytomegalovirus exposure and HLA in healthy donors. The primer mix had 60 Vbeta and 13 Jbeta primers. Libraries were prepared by immunoSEQ multiplex PCR; TCRdb keeps only in-frame clonotypes and omits some of them. Found here are over 200,000 clones, more than 85% of them singletons; the top ten hold roughly 0.99%. Specimen: PBMCs. These receptor sequences come from a young woman in good health and CMV-seronegative.

The gene calls are TRBV4-2 and TRBJ2-7; 7 bases match TRBD2. Germline-derived CDR1 and CDR2 are LGHNA and YNFKEQ. This CDR3 has 15 residues. The junction had 6 bases not matched to a gene; V was cut back by 2 bases and J by 2 bases. The CDR3 region has the DNA TGTGCCAGCAGCCAATTGGGCCTAGCGGCCTACGAGCAGTACTTC. It encodes CASSQLGLAAYEQYF.

This clone was seen only once. Here the CDR3 reads CASSDGTSTPTDTQYF. The CDR3 nucleotides are TGCGCCAGCAGCGACGGGACATCGACCCCTACAGATACGCAGTATTTT. The V call is TRBV4-1, the J call TRBJ2-3; a possible D gene is TRBD1 (6 bases). Germline lookup yields CDR1 MGHRA and CDR2 YSYEKL. The length of the CDR3 is 16 residues. V gave up 5 bases and J gave up 3 bases, with 18 bases separating them.

Only a few counts were recorded for this clone. V gene TRBV29-1 combines with J gene TRBJ1-1, with a tentative D call TRBD1 (6 bases). Germline V gives CDR1 SQVTM, CDR2 ANQGSEA. With 6 bases removed from V and 3 bases from J, the gap between germline ends came to 14 bases. The CDR3 has 13 residues. CDR3 residues: CSVTTGYDTEAFF. In nucleotides, the CDR3 is TGCAGCGTGACAACAGGGTACGACACTGAAGCTTTCTTT.

This chain joins TRBV5-1 and TRBJ2-3; 11 bases map to TRBD1. Germline loops: CDR1 SGHRS, CDR2 YFSETQ. J lost 5 bases, V lost 4 bases, and 6 bases had no gene match. The CDR3 has 15 amino acids. The CDR3 region has the DNA TGCGCCAGCAGCCCCGGGGGACAGGGGGAAGATACGCAGTATTTT. The encoded protein is CASSPGGQGEDTQYF.

The V gene is TRBV11-2, the J gene TRBJ2-3, with TRBD2 identical over 8 bases. V trimming: 5 bases; J trimming: 2 bases; junction bases outside the gene matches: 3. Germline V gives CDR1 SGHAT, CDR2 FQNNGV. The CDR3 has 14 residues. The CDR3 DNA reads as TGTGCCAGCAGCATTAGCGGGGTCACAGATACGCAGTATTTT. This translates into CASSISGVTDTQYF.

The CDR3 coding sequence is TGTGCCAGCAGTGGACAGGGGGCGCTCGGCTATGGCTACACCTTC. Its translation is CASSGQGALGYGYTF. The V and J genes are TRBV6-1 and TRBJ1-2, with 10 bases aligning to TRBD1. V gave up 4 bases and J gave up 4 bases; unmatched junction bases: 6. In germline, CDR1 is MNHNS, CDR2 SASEGT. This CDR3 region has 15 residues.

This rearrangement joins TRBV23-1 to TRBJ2-1, with 12 nucleotides matching TRBD2. Being an ORF, TRBV23-1 has a function that is uncertain. The CDR3 sequence is 19 residues long. Trimming removed 1 base from V and 7 bases from J; junction bases left unmatched: 14. The CDR3 bases are TGCGCCAGCAGTCAATTAGGGATTGAGACTAGCGGGGGCCGAAATGAGCAGTTCTTC. It translates to CASSQLGIETSGGRNEQFF.

The CDR3: CASSFLSQGAYGYTF. For the CDR3, the DNA is TGTGCCAGCAGCTTTCTTTCCCAGGGGGCCTATGGCTACACCTTC. V gene TRBV5-5 combines with J gene TRBJ1-2; the match to TRBD1 covers 8 bases. Germline V CDR1 and CDR2: SGHKS, YYEKEE (reference sequence). The CDR3 contains 15 residues. Unmatched junction bases numbered 7, after V lost 2 bases and J lost 4 bases.

V is TRBV9 and J is TRBJ1-1; tentative D call: TRBD1 (6 bases). Germline V gene lookup returns CDR1 SGDLS and CDR2 YYNGEE. CDR3 size: 13 residues. Trimming removed 3 bases from V and 5 bases from J, with 11 bases in between. This CDR3 reads CASSEGRGTEAFF. The CDR3 nucleotides read TGTGCCAGCAGCGAGGGGAGGGGGACTGAAGCTTTCTTT.

The gene calls are TRBV9 and TRBJ1-1, with 8 positions matching TRBD1. Per germline, CDR1 SGDLS and CDR2 YYNGEE. The CDR3 consists of 16 residues. Losses at the gene ends were 0 bases for V and 5 bases for J; bases not matched to a gene: 9. CDR3 in DNA: TGTGCCAGCAGCGTAGCCCCCGGACAGGGAAATACTGAAGCTTTCTTT. This sequence encodes CASSVAPGQGNTEAFF.

This clone turned up a few times. The chain carries TRBV20-1 and TRBJ2-7; the D gene is possibly TRBD2 (6 bases). Per germline, CDR1 DFQATT and CDR2 SNEGSKA (reference sequence). V gave up 4 bases and J gave up 6 bases, with 10 bases separating them. The CDR3 extends over 11 amino acids. The CDR3 DNA is TGCAGTGCTACGGGGGTGGGCGAGCAGTACTTC. Protein: CSATGVGEQYF.

This clone was recorded a few times. The chain has TRBV2 and TRBJ2-7; 10 bases match TRBD2. The CDR3 length is 18 residues. Trimming at V came to 8 bases and at J to 0 bases, leaving 16 bases not matched to a gene. Germline loops: CDR1 SNHLY, CDR2 FYNNEI. The CDR3 loop is CASCPGLGSSGSSYEQYF. CDR3 bases: TGTGCCAGCTGCCCGGGACTAGGGTCTAGCGGGAGCTCCTACGAGCAGTACTTC.

V usage is TRBV10-2 and J usage is TRBJ1-5; 7 bases are shared with TRBD1. With V trimmed by 4 bases and J by 3 bases, 3 bases remained unmatched. Germline loops: CDR1 WSHSY, CDR2 SAAADI. The CDR3 extends over 14 amino acids. The CDR3 protein is CASSVRGNNQPQHF. The CDR3 nucleotides are TGCGCCAGCAGTGTCAGGGGGAACAATCAGCCCCAGCATTTT.

J is TRBJ1-6 and V is TRBV6-1; D remains unclear. The V end lost 6 bases, the J end lost 8 bases, and 8 bases lay between the germline ends. The V gene's germline CDR1 is MNHNS and CDR2 SASEGT. CDR3 length: 12 amino acids. CDR3 residues: CASSSSYSPLHF. The CDR3 DNA follows: TGTGCCAGCAGCTCCTCCTATTCACCCCTCCACTTT.

The V gene is TRBV5-1, the J gene TRBJ1-6; D not certain. The CDR3 spans 15 residues. CDR1 and CDR2 from the germline V gene are SGHRS and YFSETQ. V lost 0 bases, J lost 7 bases, and 11 bases lay in between. CDR3 DNA: TGCGCCAGCAGCTTGGGGGCGGGGAAGAATTCACCCCTCCACTTT. It yields the protein CASSLGAGKNSPLHF.

The chain has TRBV19 and TRBJ2-5; TRBD1 is a possible D gene (6 bases). TRBJ2-7 matches the DNA end more closely, so the J call is doubtful. Germline V gene data show CDR1 as LNHDA and CDR2 as SQIVND (reference sequence). This CDR3 is 15 amino acids long. The CDR3 nucleotides read TGTGCCAGTAGTAAATTACAGGGTGGACCCTACGAGCAGTACTTC. It yields the protein CASSKLQGGPYEQYF.

The chain links TRBV7-9 to TRBJ2-7; maybe TRBD1 (6 bases). The CDR3 length is 12 residues. The V end was cut by 4 bases, the J end by 6 bases, with 10 bases between. Per germline, CDR1 SEHNR and CDR2 FQNEAQ (reference sequence). CDR3 loop: CASSSTGFEQYF. CDR3 bases: TGTGCCAGCAGCTCTACAGGGTTCGAGCAGTACTTC.

The rearrangement links TRBV27 to TRBJ2-7, with TRBD2 matching 7 bases. Trimming took 6 bases from V and 3 from J; bases not matched to a gene: 14. There are 16 residues in the CDR3. CDR1 and CDR2 (germline): MNHEY, SMNVEV (reference sequence). The CDR3 loop is CASSYGRVTGGYEQYF. DNA for the CDR3: TGTGCCAGCAGCTATGGTCGGGTGACGGGGGGCTACGAGCAGTACTTC.

The rearrangement joins TRBV7-2 to TRBJ2-1; 13 bases are a match to TRBD2. The CDR3 totals 17 residues. Per germline, CDR1 SGHTA and CDR2 FQGNSA. The junction had 6 bases not matched to a gene; V was cut back by 3 bases and J by 4 bases. The CDR3 sequence: CASSFVLAGGPYNEQFF. CDR3 DNA: TGTGCCAGCAGCTTTGTACTAGCGGGGGGGCCTTACAATGAGCAGTTCTTC.